This is a list of T cell receptor beta chains from one sample in a study of control samples from healthy donors and cancer patients. Some clones are missing from TCRdb's copy, which holds only in-frame ones; the method was immunoSEQ multiplex PCR. Seen in this sample are 150,000 to 200,000 clones; the ten most common clones hold less than 2.5%. The specimen sequenced was blood. Every receptor here comes from a woman aged 25 to 39 in good health. Both conserved end residues are part of each CDR3. A D gene is named only where the DNA matches it firmly.

v_call,j_call,d_call,cdr3_nt,cdr3_aa
TRBV12-3/TRBV12-4,TRBJ1-1,.,TGTGCCAGCAGTTTAATGGTGAACACTGAAGCTTTCTTT,CASSLMVNTEAFF
TRBV30,TRBJ1-2,TRBD1,TGTGCCTGGAGATCCCCGGGACAGGGGTCTGGCTACACCTTC,CAWRSPGQGSGYTF
TRBV11-2,TRBJ2-3,.,TGTGCCAGCAGGTGGGGTTCAGATACGCAGTATTTT,CASRWGSDTQYF
TRBV6-5,TRBJ1-2,.,TGTGCCAGCAGTCGTACCGGGACAAAAGTCTATGGCTACACCTTC,CASSRTGTKVYGYTF
TRBV6-5,TRBJ1-2,TRBD1,TGTGCCAGCTGGGGCCCGGGACAGAACTATGGCTACACCTTC,CASWGPGQNYGYTF
TRBV12-5,TRBJ1-2,.,TGTGCTAGTGGTTTGAAGCGGGGTGACTATGGCTACACCTTC,CASGLKRGDYGYTF
TRBV7-2,TRBJ2-1,.,TGTGCCAGCAGCGAGGACAGATACAATGAGCAGTTCTTC,CASSEDRYNEQFF
TRBV5-4,TRBJ2-1,TRBD2,TGTGCCAGCAGCTTGATGGGCGGGGGGGCGAACAATGAGCAGTTCTTC,CASSLMGGGANNEQFF
TRBV12-3/TRBV12-4,TRBJ1-5,.,TGTGCCAGCAGTTTAATAGGGTATCAGCCCCAGCATTTT,CASSLIGYQPQHF
TRBV6-6,TRBJ1-2,.,TGTGCCAGCAGGAAGGGACAAGAGGATGACACCTTC,CASRKGQEDDTF
TRBV28,TRBJ1-5,.,TGTGCCACCAAGGATCACAGGGTTAGCAATCAGCCCCAGCATTTT,CATKDHRVSNQPQHF
TRBV4-2,TRBJ2-3,TRBD1,TGTGCCAGCAGCCCCAGACAGGGGGCGTCGGATACGCAGTATTTT,CASSPRQGASDTQYF
TRBV2,TRBJ1-1,TRBD1,TGTGCCAGCAGTATTGGGACAGTAAACACTGAAGCTTTCTTT,CASSIGTVNTEAFF
TRBV5-6,TRBJ1-4,.,TGTGCCAGCAGCTTGGTACCGTCAGGATGGGAAAAACTGTTTTTT,CASSLVPSGWEKLFF
TRBV5-1,TRBJ2-7,.,TGCGCCAGCAGGCGGGACTTGGCCCTCTACGAGCAGTACTTC,CASRRDLALYEQYF
TRBV24-1,TRBJ2-1,.,TGTGCCACCAGTTCCGGCCGGTCCCACTCCTACAATGAGCAGTTCTTC,CATSSGRSHSYNEQFF
TRBV4-3,TRBJ1-5,.,TGCGCCAGCAGCCAAGAAGCGTTAAGCAATCAGCCCCAGCATTTT,CASSQEALSNQPQHF
TRBV9,TRBJ2-3,.,TGTGCCAGCAGCACGGGACCCTGGGGAGGAACAGATACGCAGTATTTT,CASSTGPWGGTDTQYF
TRBV5-1,TRBJ1-2,.,TGCGCCAGCAGCCCGACAGTACCGAGTGGCTACACCTTC,CASSPTVPSGYTF
TRBV28,TRBJ1-2,.,TGTGCCAGCAGGGTCAGAAACTATGGCTACACCTTC,CASRVRNYGYTF
TRBV6-1,TRBJ1-1,.,TGTGCCAGCAGTGAAGCCCCTACAAGGGAGACTGAAGCTTTCTTT,CASSEAPTRETEAFF
TRBV27,TRBJ1-2,TRBD1,TGTGCCAGCAGCCCAGGGGGCGGTAGCTACACCTTC,CASSPGGGSYTF
TRBV10-3,TRBJ1-5,.,TGTGCCATCAGTGATCAGGGGCAGCCCCCTGCGGGGCAGCATTTT,CAISDQGQPPAGQHF
TRBV18,TRBJ1-4,TRBD1,TGTGCCAGCTCACCGAGTGGGACAGGGGCTGAAAAACTGTTTTTT,CASSPSGTGAEKLFF
TRBV6-6,TRBJ1-1,.,TGTGCCAGCAGTTACGGCGGGGAGGTGAACACTGAAGCTTTCTTT,CASSYGGEVNTEAFF
TRBV19,TRBJ2-7,.,TGTGCCAGTAGTATAGGCCAGGACGTGTACTTC,CASSIGQDVYF
TRBV7-9,TRBJ2-3,TRBD2,TGTGCCAGCGGCGTAGCGGGGGGGCCAGATACGCAGTATTTT,CASGVAGGPDTQYF
TRBV28,TRBJ1-6,.,TGTGCCAGCAGCCTAGAAACAGGGATTGGGTCACCCCTCCACTTT,CASSLETGIGSPLHF
TRBV29-1,TRBJ1-2,.,TGCAGCGTTCCCCATAACTATGGCTACACCTTC,CSVPHNYGYTF
TRBV7-9,TRBJ1-6,.,TGTGCCAGCAGCTTCAGGCCATGGGGGGTCACTGGTAATTCACCCCTCCACTTT,CASSFRPWGVTGNSPLHF
TRBV28,TRBJ2-3,.,TGTGCCAGCAGTTTGACACAGGATACGCAGTATTTT,CASSLTQDTQYF
TRBV6-6,TRBJ1-2,.,TGTGCCAGTATCAGGGGAAGAGACTATGGCTACACCTTC,CASIRGRDYGYTF
TRBV28,TRBJ1-5,.,TGTGCCAGCAGTTTGGGGACTGCATACCCCCCTGATCTAAACAATCAGCCCCAGCATTTT,CASSLGTAYPPDLNNQPQHF
TRBV27,TRBJ2-1,.,TGTGCCAGCAGTTTCTCCGGGGGTCATGAGCAGTTCTTC,CASSFSGGHEQFF
TRBV7-9,TRBJ2-2,TRBD1,TGTGCCAGCAGCCCAGGGGGAAACACCGGGGAGCTGTTTTTT,CASSPGGNTGELFF
TRBV28,TRBJ1-5,TRBD1,TGTGCCACGACGGGGGACAGGGGTTGGAATCAGCCCCAGCATTTT,CATTGDRGWNQPQHF
TRBV4-3,TRBJ1-2,.,TGCGCCAGCAGCCAAGCTAGGTTTGTTGGCTACACCTTC,CASSQARFVGYTF
TRBV9,TRBJ1-3,.,TGTGCCAGCAGCGCAGGGGTTGGAAACACCATATATTTT,CASSAGVGNTIYF
TRBV7-8,TRBJ1-5,TRBD1,TGTGCCAGCAGCCTCGACGTCGAGGACAGGGGATGGCATCAGCCCCAGCATTTT,CASSLDVEDRGWHQPQHF
TRBV6-5,TRBJ1-4,.,TGTGCCAGCAGCAACGGGGCAGCGCTGGGGGAAAAACTGTTTTTT,CASSNGAALGEKLFF
TRBV7-8,TRBJ1-2,.,TGTGCCAGCAGCCAAATAGGGACGAATGGGAACTATGGCTACACCTTC,CASSQIGTNGNYGYTF
TRBV3-1/TRBV3-2,TRBJ2-7,.,TGTGCCAGCAGCCAAGATCTGGGGGGATCCTACGAGCAGTACTTC,CASSQDLGGSYEQYF
TRBV5-1,TRBJ1-1,.,TGCGCCAGCAGCTTGGGCCCAGAGGACACTGAAGCTTTCTTT,CASSLGPEDTEAFF
TRBV9,TRBJ1-3,.,TGTGCCAGCAGCGTAGGGGGGACGGGAGGAAACACCATATATTTT,CASSVGGTGGNTIYF
TRBV28,TRBJ1-3,.,TGTGCCAGCAGTTTTTTAGGAGTGGTTTCTTCTGGAAACACCATATATTTT,CASSFLGVVSSGNTIYF
TRBV21-1,TRBJ2-1,.,TGTGCCACCGACCGAGGGACAGGGGTCTCCAATGAGCAGTTCTTC,CATDRGTGVSNEQFF
TRBV28,TRBJ1-1,.,TGTGCCAGCAGTTCGATACAGGTGGGTGACACTGAAGCTTTCTTT,CASSSIQVGDTEAFF
TRBV5-1,TRBJ1-6,TRBD1,TGCGCCAGCAGCCCCCGACAGGGGGCAGAATCACCCCTCCACTTT,CASSPRQGAESPLHF
TRBV5-4,TRBJ2-7,.,TGTGCCAGCAGCCCTAAGCTTAACTCGGGGTTAGCCGGGGAGCAGTACTTC,CASSPKLNSGLAGEQYF
TRBV6-6,TRBJ1-3,TRBD1,TGTGCCAGCAGTCCGGGGGGGCCCGGGACAGAGGGAAACACCATATATTTT,CASSPGGPGTEGNTIYF
TRBV27,TRBJ2-7,.,TGTGCCAGCAGTTTAACTGTCTCCTACGAGCAGTACTTC,CASSLTVSYEQYF
TRBV4-2,TRBJ1-1,TRBD1,TGTGCCAGCAGCCGAGTGGACAGGGACGAAGCTTTCTTT,CASSRVDRDEAFF
TRBV4-3,TRBJ2-3,.,TGCGCCAGCAGCCAAGAGGGGAGAGGCACAGATACGCAGTATTTT,CASSQEGRGTDTQYF